Below are 32 T cell receptor beta chains sequenced from a single sample in a study of blood T cells in healthy people across ages. PCR was performed a second time for roughly 7 to 11 cycles using a sample-barcoded 5' primer and a J-beta primer mix. TCRdb analysed the 5' RACE reads with MiXCR anew, one entry per CDR3 protein. The data show roughly 500,000 distinct CDR3 sequences, 24% seen once. The same data also contributed to another study, on T cells of mothers and their children.

Sequencing was done on a sample of blood. Receptors originate from a boy aged 5-17 years in good health.

V and J are TRBV5-5 and TRBJ2-3; D is perhaps TRBD1 (5 bases). The length of the CDR3 is 15 residues. The V gene lost 4 bases and the J gene lost 1 base, with 13 bases spanning the gap. Germline V gene sequence: CDR1 SGHKS, CDR2 YYEKEE (reference sequence). The CDR3 coding sequence is TGTGCCAGCAGCATAGACGGACACCGCACAGATACGCAGTATTTT. Translating gives CASSIDGHRTDTQYF.

This sequence joins TRBV28 and TRBJ2-2; a possible D gene is TRBD1 (6 bases). V was cut by 5 bases and J by 7 bases, with 17 bases left in between. This CDR3 has 15 residues. The germline V gene encodes CDR1 MDHEN and CDR2 SYDVKM. The CDR3 DNA sequence: TGTGCCAGCAGTCCGCCGGCAGGGGTGGGCGGGGAGCTGTTTTTT. It codes for CASSPPAGVGGELFF.

V gene TRBV27 combines with J gene TRBJ2-7; D gene ambiguous. CDR1 MNHEY and CDR2 SMNVEV come from the germline V gene (reference sequence). This CDR3 has 16 residues. Trimming cost V 1 base and J 5 bases, with 18 bases left between them. CDR3 sequence (DNA): TGTGCCAGCAGTTTATTGTTTATGGGCCCCTGGGACGAGCAGTACTTC. It yields the protein CASSLLFMGPWDEQYF.

V is TRBV10-3 and J is TRBJ2-5, with D unresolved. The CDR3 contains 15 residues. Germline CDR1 is ENHRY and CDR2 is SYGVKD. The V end was cut by 6 bases, the J end by 1 base, with 15 bases between. The CDR3 loop is CAISSEGTPQETQYF. DNA for the CDR3: TGTGCCATCAGCTCTGAAGGCACCCCCCAAGAGACCCAGTACTTC.

The chain joins TRBV28 to TRBJ1-1; D not certain. Trimming took off 5 bases at V and 0 bases at J, with 10 bases between the two ends. Germline V lookup: CDR1 MDHEN, CDR2 SYDVKM. This CDR3 comprises 14 residues. The CDR3 DNA is TGTGCCAGCAGTCCCGGACTGATGAACACTGAAGCTTTCTTT. Translating it yields CASSPGLMNTEAFF.

The rearrangement links TRBV20-1 to TRBJ2-5, with 7 positions matching TRBD2. Germline lookup yields CDR1 DFQATT and CDR2 SNEGSKA (reference sequence). This CDR3 contains 14 residues. V trimming: 1 base; J trimming: 2 bases; junction bases outside the gene matches: 4. CDR3 sequence reads: CSARVSGGQETQYF. CDR3 sequence (DNA): TGCAGTGCTAGAGTATCGGGGGGACAAGAGACCCAGTACTTC.

The sample holds a few counts of this clonotype. The chain employs TRBV27 and TRBJ2-1; 13 nucleotides match TRBD2. CDR3 length: 16 residues. Germline V lookup: CDR1 MNHEY, CDR2 SMNVEV (reference sequence). Germline trimming cut 5 bases from V and 9 bases from J; bases unmatched to any gene: 10. CDR3 bases: TGTGCCAGCAGTGACCGGACTAGCGGGAGTCTAGGTGAGCAGTTCTTC. Translated, it gives CASSDRTSGSLGEQFF.

This rearrangement joins TRBV7-3 to TRBJ2-1, with TRBD2 as a possible D gene (6 bases). Germline V CDR1 and CDR2: SGHTA, FQGTGA. CDR3 length equals 17 residues. Between the trimmed V and J ends, which lost 0 bases and 5 bases, there was a span of 17 bases. The CDR3, as DNA: TGTGCCAGCAGCTTAACCCCAGGCGGGACTTTGAACAATGAGCAGTTCTTC. Translated, it gives CASSLTPGGTLNNEQFF.

V gene TRBV7-9 combines with J gene TRBJ2-5, with a weak D call TRBD1 (6 bases). The DNA end is more similar to TRBJ2-1, so the J call may be wrong. This CDR3 is 17 amino acids long. The V gene's germline CDR1 is SEHNR and CDR2 FQNEAQ (reference sequence). CDR3 protein: CASSASEGENAYNEQFF. CDR3 DNA sequence: TGTGCCAGCAGCGCCTCAGAGGGGGAGAACGCCTACAATGAGCAGTTCTTC.

This clonotype was observed a few times. This chain uses TRBV7-8 with TRBJ2-5, with TRBD1 as a possible D gene (6 bases). The DNA end is a closer match to TRBJ2-1, so the J assignment may be wrong. The CDR3 runs 14 residues. The germline V gene has CDR1 SGHVS and CDR2 FQNEAQ. CDR3 sequence reads: CASSLALGGIEQFF. The CDR3 nucleotides are TGTGCCAGCAGCTTAGCGCTAGGGGGAATCGAGCAGTTCTTC.

In its sample, this clonotype was seen a few times. This chain uses TRBV19 with TRBJ1-3, with TRBD1 matching 7 bases. Germline V gene lookup returns CDR1 LNHDA and CDR2 SQIVND (reference sequence). The CDR3 is 16 amino acids. The ends lost 7 bases at V and 4 bases at J; junction bases unmatched: 13. The CDR3 spells CASTLWDSYNGNTIYF. CDR3 nucleotide sequence: TGTGCCAGTACCCTATGGGACAGCTACAACGGAAACACCATATATTTT.

The chain combines TRBV6-6 with TRBJ2-5; 7 nucleotides agree with TRBD2. The CDR3 runs to 14 residues. Germline V gene lookup returns CDR1 MNHNY and CDR2 SVGAGI (reference sequence). V was clipped by 9 bases and J by 4 bases; unmatched bases: 11. The CDR3 sequence: CASSPGGSGETQYF. CDR3 DNA: TGTGCCAGTAGCCCCGGGGGGTCGGGAGAGACCCAGTACTTC.

The chain links TRBV7-3 to TRBJ1-3; D is perhaps TRBD1 (5 bases). V was cut by 2 bases and J by 3 bases, with 14 bases left in between. The germline V gene encodes CDR1 SGHTA and CDR2 FQGTGA. CDR3 size: 16 residues. The CDR3, as DNA: TGTGCCAGCAGCTTACAGGCAGGGCAGAGTGGAAACACCATATATTTT. Amino acids: CASSLQAGQSGNTIYF.

Concerning this clonotype itself: The conserved closing phenylalanine or tryptophan is absent in this CDR3, likely reflecting a read error. The chain has TRBV7-8 and TRBJ2-7, with D unclear. Germline-derived CDR1 and CDR2 are SGHVS and FQNEAQ. The CDR3 has 16 residues. V lost 1 base and J 3 bases, leaving 16 bases between the germline ends. The CDR3 is CASSLGLDRAVYEQYL. The CDR3, as DNA: TGTGCCAGCAGCTTAGGTTTAGACCGGGCAGTCTACGAGCAGTACCTC.

Only one count was recorded for this clonotype. Germline and junction disagree at one end, which may indicate a read error. J is TRBJ2-3 and V is TRBV4-2, with 7 positions matching TRBD2. The CDR3 length is 17 residues. Germline CDR1 reads LGHNA; CDR2 reads YNFKEQ. CDR3 loop: CASSQKGGLDGTGTQYF. The DNA of the CDR3 is TGTGCCAGCAGCCAGAAGGGCGGACTAGATGGCACAGGTACGCAGTATTTT.

The chain has TRBV27 and TRBJ2-2; tentatively, D is TRBD2 (6 bases). Trimming removed 6 bases at V and 1 base at J, with 18 bases between. Germline V gene lookup returns CDR1 MNHEY and CDR2 SMNVEV (reference sequence). CDR3 length equals 17 residues. CDR3 amino acids: CASSPYSGWENTGELFF. The CDR3 coding sequence is TGTGCCAGCAGCCCTTATAGCGGTTGGGAGAACACCGGGGAGCTGTTTTTT.

There are a few counts of this clonotype. The rearrangement joins TRBV2 to TRBJ2-1; D unclear. The germline gives CDR1 SNHLY, CDR2 FYNNEI. The germline V and J ends were trimmed by 5 bases and 0 bases, with 14 bases remaining between them. The CDR3 is 16 residues long. CDR3 sequence (DNA): TGTGCCAGCAGTAGTGGCTGGCGGAGCTCCTACAATGAGCAGTTCTTC. Translation: CASSSGWRSSYNEQFF.

The gene calls are TRBV10-3 and TRBJ2-5; D is undetermined. The CDR3 loop spans 16 amino acids. The germline gives CDR1 ENHRY, CDR2 SYGVKD. The V gene lost 2 bases and the J gene lost 0 bases, with 13 bases spanning the gap. The CDR3 nucleotides are TGTGCCATCAGTGAGGGGAAGGCCTCTAACCAAGAGACCCAGTACTTC. This codes for CAISEGKASNQETQYF.

The chain recombines TRBV6-1 with TRBJ2-2; D unclear. V lost 6 bases and J lost 2, with 13 bases in between. The CDR3 consists of 15 residues. Germline values: CDR1 MNHNS, CDR2 SASEGT. CDR3 region: CASSQWALNTGELFF. CDR3 DNA: TGTGCCAGCAGCCAATGGGCACTTAACACCGGGGAGCTGTTTTTT.

This clonotype showed up just a few times. One end of the junction does not line up with germline, which may come from a read error. The CDR3 nucleotides read TGTGCCAGCTCACCACTCGGGGGGCACCAGGAGACCCAGTACTTC. This translates into CASSPLGGHQETQYF. This sequence joins TRBV18 and TRBJ2-7; weak D call: TRBD2 (7 bases). The end of the DNA aligns better with TRBJ2-5, so the J call may be wrong. This CDR3 region has 15 residues. Germline V gene lookup returns CDR1 KGHSH and CDR2 LQKENI.

This clonotype has a count of ten or more. The gene calls are TRBV12-3 or TRBV12-4 and TRBJ1-5; no clear D. Trimming cost V 3 bases and J 0 bases, with 12 bases left between them. The CDR3 extends over 16 amino acids. In nucleotides, the CDR3 is TGTGCCAGCAGTTTCCGGCAGACCTATAGCAATCAGCCCCAGCATTTT. Its translation is CASSFRQTYSNQPQHF.

This sequence joins TRBV25-1 and TRBJ2-5, with D uncertain. The germline CDR1 and CDR2 sequences are MGHDK and SYGVNS. The CDR3 contains 10 residues. The V end was cut by 9 bases, the J end by 2 bases, with 4 bases between. This CDR3 is CASIQETQYF. CDR3 nucleotide sequence: TGTGCCAGTATTCAAGAGACCCAGTACTTC.

This chain uses TRBV20-1 with TRBJ2-1, with 13 bases aligning to TRBD2. Looked up from germline, CDR1 is DFQATT and CDR2 is SNEGSKA (reference sequence). CDR3 length: 14 amino acids. Trimming cost V 3 bases and J 9 bases; bases outside gene matches: 5. DNA for the CDR3: TGCAGTGCTAGGGGACTAGCGGGACGGGGTGAGCAGTTCTTC. This translates into CSARGLAGRGEQFF.

This chain joins TRBV7-2 and TRBJ2-7; TRBD2 is a possible D gene (5 bases). V was trimmed by 6 bases and J by 7 bases, leaving 19 bases between them. Looked up from germline, CDR1 is SGHTA and CDR2 is FQGNSA. The CDR3 has 14 residues. The CDR3 DNA reads TGTGCCAGCAGTCCTGGCCGGCGGGCTGGGGAGCAGTACTTC. It translates to CASSPGRRAGEQYF. Looking up the rest from reference TRBV7-2 and TRBJ2-7 gives the full variable domain: GAGVSQSPSNKVTEKGKDVELRCDPISGHTALYWYRQSLGQGLEFLIYFQGNSAPDKSGLPSDRFSAERTGGSVSTLTIQRTQQEDSAVYLCASSPGRRAGEQYFGPGTRLTVT.

J is TRBJ1-2 and V is TRBV28; unclear D gene. The CDR3 has 13 amino acids. The V end lost 8 bases, the J end lost 5 bases, and 15 bases lay between the germline ends. The germline V gene has CDR1 MDHEN and CDR2 SYDVKM. Here the CDR3 reads CASGRLEGYGYTF. CDR3 bases: TGTGCCAGCGGACGACTGGAAGGGTATGGCTACACCTTC.

The rearrangement links TRBV28 to TRBJ2-7, with 9 bases aligning to TRBD2. CDR3 length: 14 amino acids. Germline lookup yields CDR1 MDHEN and CDR2 SYDVKM. The V gene end was trimmed by 3 bases and the J gene end by 7 bases; junction bases not matched to a gene: 7. CDR3 coding DNA: TGTGCCAGCAGTTTCTCTGGACTAGCGTGGGAGCAGTACTTC. This gives the protein CASSFSGLAWEQYF.

The V and J genes are TRBV4-1 and TRBJ2-2; the D gene is possibly TRBD1 (6 bases). The CDR3 is 16 residues long. Trimming pared 1 base from V and 0 bases from J, leaving 9 bases between. CDR1 is MGHRA, CDR2 YSYEKL, per germline. The CDR3: CASSQGTATNTGELFF. CDR3 coding DNA: TGCGCCAGCAGCCAAGGGACAGCTACGAACACCGGGGAGCTGTTTTTT.

The V call is TRBV6-1, the J call TRBJ2-2; D may be TRBD1 (6 bases). The CDR3 is 14 residues long. Deletions cut 4 bases from V and 4 bases from J, with 10 bases between. Germline CDR1 reads MNHNS; CDR2 reads SASEGT. This CDR3 is CASSARGSTGELFF. The CDR3 region has the DNA TGTGCCAGCAGTGCAAGGGGGTCCACCGGGGAGCTGTTTTTT.

This clonotype has only a few counts. The gene calls are TRBV4-1 and TRBJ2-5, with 8 bases aligning to TRBD1. Germline loops: CDR1 MGHRA, CDR2 YSYEKL. This CDR3 is built from 16 residues. Unmatched junction bases numbered 10, after V lost 3 bases and J lost 4 bases. CDR3 loop: CASSHDGSGQGETQYF. CDR3 sequence (DNA): TGCGCCAGCAGCCATGACGGGTCCGGACAGGGAGAGACCCAGTACTTC.

The J gene is TRBJ1-5, the V gene TRBV12-3 or TRBV12-4, with TRBD1 as a possible D gene (6 bases). This CDR3 has 15 residues. With 6 bases removed from V and 9 bases from J, the gap between germline ends came to 21 bases. CDR3 residues: CASSRGWTVDRPQHF. DNA for the CDR3: TGTGCCAGCAGCCGGGGGTGGACAGTCGATCGGCCCCAGCATTTT.

In its sample, this clonotype was seen a few times. The chain is built from TRBV29-1 and TRBJ2-7; the D gene is possibly TRBD2 (6 bases). This CDR3 is built from 12 residues. Germline V gene sequence: CDR1 SQVTM, CDR2 ANQGSEA. V gave up 6 bases and J gave up 1 base, with 10 bases separating them. This CDR3 reads CSVGGLSYEQYF. The CDR3 nucleotides are TGCAGCGTAGGAGGGCTGTCCTACGAGCAGTACTTC.

This clonotype was observed many times. CDR3 sequence reads: CSVGQGRNTEAFF. For the CDR3, the DNA is TGCAGCGTAGGACAGGGTCGGAACACTGAAGCTTTCTTT. The chain has TRBV29-1 and TRBJ1-1; 8 bases line up with TRBD1. There are 13 residues in the CDR3. Germline V CDR1 and CDR2: SQVTM, ANQGSEA. V shed 6 bases and J 1 base; nucleotides not matched to a gene: 4.